This record covers a single T cell receptor beta chain. Original processing methods: Reference gene primer amplification in the assay estimated nucleated cell counts. Measured with immunoSEQ multiplex PCR; TCRdb has only the in-frame clones, and not every one. The V and J calls and clone size were taken over from that table, and D and trimming were inferred from the DNA. The data show hundreds of thousands of clones, around 90% seen once. The sample comes from a study of blood T cell repertoires in COVID-19. For the study at large: Acute-phase and convalescent COVID-19 samples originated in the United States, Italy and Spain. In each case, the material was cDNA or gDNA derived from T cells, B-cell-depleted T cells, or PBMCs.

Germline CDR1 is ENHRY and CDR2 is SYGVKD. The CDR3 length is 13 residues. V lost 10 bases and J lost 10; bases outside the gene matches: 7. This chain joins TRBV10-3 and TRBJ2-1; 13 bases align to TRBD2. This clonotype was sampled from a man aged 55 to 70 who had recovered from COVID-19. Specimen: peripheral blood. CDR3 amino acids: CATGLAGVWEQFF. CDR3 sequence (DNA): TGTGCCACCGGACTAGCGGGAGTATGGGAGCAGTTCTTC.